A selection of T cell receptor beta chains follows, all from one sample in a study of OX40 agonist ivuxolimab in advanced cancers. TCRdb keeps only in-frame clones here, not all; method: immunoSEQ multiplex PCR. The table lists 73,000 or so clones, 85% to 90% of them singletons. This specimen was CD4+ or CD8+ T cells sorted from blood, taken in a trial of the OX40 agonist ivuxolimab. These receptors originate from an adult with an advanced solid tumor such as melanoma, head and neck, liver or kidney cancer. The CDR3 runs from the conserved cysteine through the conserved F or W. A D gene is named only where the DNA matches it firmly. Rows may omit the clone size; those that give it use once, few, many or a size class.

V gene: TRBV7-2
clone size: NA
D gene: NA
J gene: TRBJ2-7
CDR3 DNA: TGTGCCAGCAGCCGCCGAGGGGCATCGAGCTCCTACGAGCAGTACTTC
CDR3 protein: CASSRRGASSSYEQYF

V gene: TRBV5-1
clone size: NA
D gene: NA
J gene: TRBJ2-6
CDR3 DNA: TGCGCCAGCAGTTTAGGAACCCTCTCTGGGGCCAACGTCCTGACTTTC
CDR3 protein: CASSLGTLSGANVLTF

V gene: TRBV7-2
clone size: NA
D gene: TRBD1
J gene: TRBJ2-7
CDR3 DNA: TGTGCCAGCAGCTCGTACAGGGGGTCCTCCTACGAGCAGTACTTC
CDR3 protein: CASSSYRGSSYEQYF

V gene: TRBV7-9
clone size: NA
D gene: NA
J gene: TRBJ1-1
CDR3 DNA: TGTGCCAGCAGCTTGGGGGTCCTAGGGAACACTGAAGCTTTCTTT
CDR3 protein: CASSLGVLGNTEAFF

V gene: TRBV5-1
clone size: NA
D gene: NA
J gene: TRBJ1-2
CDR3 DNA: TGCGCCAGCAGCAGAGGAGACTATGGCTACACCTTC
CDR3 protein: CASSRGDYGYTF

V gene: TRBV11-2
clone size: NA
D gene: NA
J gene: TRBJ2-1
CDR3 DNA: TGTGCCAGCAGCACCCGAGCGTCCGAGCAGTTCTTC
CDR3 protein: CASSTRASEQFF

V gene: TRBV30
clone size: NA
D gene: NA
J gene: TRBJ2-5
CDR3 DNA: TGTGCCTGGAATACAGGGTCAGGGGTAAAGACCCAGTACTTC
CDR3 protein: CAWNTGSGVKTQYF

V gene: TRBV19
clone size: NA
D gene: NA
J gene: TRBJ2-7
CDR3 DNA: TGTGCCAGTAGTCGCCTTAGTGTGGGGGACTACGAGCAGTACTTC
CDR3 protein: CASSRLSVGDYEQYF

V gene: TRBV6-5
clone size: once
D gene: NA
J gene: TRBJ2-1
CDR3 DNA: TGTGCCAGCAAGGAGCCGAGGGGCCCCCTTAATGAGCAGTTCTTC
CDR3 protein: CASKEPRGPLNEQFF

V gene: TRBV2
clone size: NA
D gene: NA
J gene: TRBJ2-3
CDR3 DNA: TGTGCCAGCAGTGAGTGGTCCGCTCTCACCCGGGATACGCAGTATTTT
CDR3 protein: CASSEWSALTRDTQYF

V gene: TRBV5-1
clone size: NA
D gene: NA
J gene: TRBJ2-1
CDR3 DNA: TGCGCCAGCAGCTTGGTGGCCAGTCGAAATGAGCAGTTCTTC
CDR3 protein: CASSLVASRNEQFF

V gene: TRBV5-1
clone size: once
D gene: NA
J gene: TRBJ2-3
CDR3 DNA: TGCGCCAGCAGCTTGGATAGAAGCACAGATACGCAGTATTTT
CDR3 protein: CASSLDRSTDTQYF

V gene: TRBV7-9
clone size: NA
D gene: TRBD1
J gene: TRBJ1-1
CDR3 DNA: TGTGCCAGCAGTCTGGACAGGGGGAGTGAAGCTTTCTTT
CDR3 protein: CASSLDRGSEAFF

V gene: TRBV5-4
clone size: NA
D gene: NA
J gene: TRBJ1-1
CDR3 DNA: TGTGCCAGCAGCCCCAGGGACCCGAACACTGAAGCTTTCTTT
CDR3 protein: CASSPRDPNTEAFF

V gene: TRBV27
clone size: NA
D gene: NA
J gene: TRBJ2-3
CDR3 DNA: TGTGCCAGCAGTTACGCCGGACGAAGAGATACGCAGTATTTT
CDR3 protein: CASSYAGRRDTQYF

V gene: TRBV2
clone size: NA
D gene: TRBD1
J gene: TRBJ2-2
CDR3 DNA: TGTGCCAGCAGTTACGACAGGGGCAGGACCGGGGAGCTGTTTTTT
CDR3 protein: CASSYDRGRTGELFF

V gene: TRBV11-2
clone size: NA
D gene: NA
J gene: TRBJ1-4
CDR3 DNA: TGTGCCAGCAGCCCCTCCCGCGGGGCTAATGAAAAACTGTTTTTT
CDR3 protein: CASSPSRGANEKLFF

V gene: TRBV5-8
clone size: once
D gene: TRBD1
J gene: TRBJ1-5
CDR3 DNA: TGTGCCAGCAGCGACCCGGGACAGGGGGCTCAGCCCCAGCATTTT
CDR3 protein: CASSDPGQGAQPQHF

V gene: TRBV28
clone size: NA
D gene: NA
J gene: TRBJ2-7
CDR3 DNA: TGTGCCAGCAGTTTAGTTGTTCCCGGCGGGTACGAGCAGTACTTC
CDR3 protein: CASSLVVPGGYEQYF

V gene: TRBV4-1
clone size: NA
D gene: NA
J gene: TRBJ2-3
CDR3 DNA: TGCGCCAGCAGCCGTGGGCGCGGCGGAGATACGCAGTATTTT
CDR3 protein: CASSRGRGGDTQYF

V gene: TRBV28
clone size: NA
D gene: TRBD1
J gene: TRBJ2-1
CDR3 DNA: TGTGCCAGCGCTCTGCGGACAGGGGGCGGTGAGCAGTTCTTC
CDR3 protein: CASALRTGGGEQFF

V gene: TRBV5-6
clone size: few
D gene: NA
J gene: TRBJ2-7
CDR3 DNA: TGTGCCAGCAGCTTGTCGGAGGGGCGGCAGTACTTC
CDR3 protein: CASSLSEGRQYF

V gene: TRBV7-2
clone size: NA
D gene: TRBD2
J gene: TRBJ2-7
CDR3 DNA: TGTGCCAGCAGCTTAGCCCTAGCGGGACTGTACGAGCAGTACTTC
CDR3 protein: CASSLALAGLYEQYF

V gene: TRBV11-1
clone size: NA
D gene: NA
J gene: TRBJ1-4
CDR3 DNA: TGTGCCAGCAGCCTGGGAAGGACTTGGGATGAAAAACTGTTTTTT
CDR3 protein: CASSLGRTWDEKLFF

V gene: TRBV27
clone size: NA
D gene: TRBD1
J gene: TRBJ2-3
CDR3 DNA: TGTGCCAGCAGTGTCCGGGACAGCCGAGATACGCAGTATTTT
CDR3 protein: CASSVRDSRDTQYF

V gene: TRBV21-1
clone size: NA
D gene: NA
J gene: TRBJ2-7
CDR3 DNA: TGTGCCAGCAGCAAAAAGGAAGTGCGAGGGGTTCTCTACGAGCAGTACTTC
CDR3 protein: CASSKKEVRGVLYEQYF

V gene: TRBV20-1
clone size: NA
D gene: NA
J gene: TRBJ2-7
CDR3 DNA: TGCAGTGCTAGAGAGATATACGAGCAGTACTTC
CDR3 protein: CSAREIYEQYF

V gene: TRBV7-6
clone size: NA
D gene: NA
J gene: TRBJ2-3
CDR3 DNA: TGTGCCAGCAGCTTACGGTCGGTTGCCTGGGGCACAGATACGCAGTATTTT
CDR3 protein: CASSLRSVAWGTDTQYF

V gene: TRBV28
clone size: NA
D gene: NA
J gene: TRBJ2-2
CDR3 DNA: TGTGCCAGCAGTCCAGCCGGGTCGAGAAACACCGGGGAGCTGTTTTTT
CDR3 protein: CASSPAGSRNTGELFF

V gene: TRBV9
clone size: NA
D gene: TRBD2
J gene: TRBJ2-1
CDR3 DNA: TGTGCCAGCAGCGTAGCGGGACTAGCGGGAGGCGGTCAGTTCTTC
CDR3 protein: CASSVAGLAGGGQFF

V gene: TRBV6-5
clone size: NA
D gene: NA
J gene: TRBJ2-7
CDR3 DNA: TGTGCCAGCAGTTTTAGCGGAGGGACCTACGAGCAGTACTTC
CDR3 protein: CASSFSGGTYEQYF

V gene: TRBV10-2
clone size: NA
D gene: NA
J gene: TRBJ2-4
CDR3 DNA: TGCGCCAGCAGTAGGATTCTCGGGACCAAAAACATTCAGTACTTC
CDR3 protein: CASSRILGTKNIQYF

V gene: TRBV11-2
clone size: once
D gene: NA
J gene: TRBJ2-2
CDR3 DNA: TGTGCCAGCAGCTTATCCTCAGCCAACCTAGGGGAGCTGTTTTTT
CDR3 protein: CASSLSSANLGELFF

V gene: TRBV7-9
clone size: NA
D gene: TRBD1
J gene: TRBJ2-1
CDR3 DNA: TGTGCCAGCAGCTCGGGACAGGTGCCCATCAATGAGCAGTTCTTC
CDR3 protein: CASSSGQVPINEQFF

V gene: TRBV29-1
clone size: NA
D gene: TRBD2
J gene: TRBJ2-3
CDR3 DNA: TGCAGCACCGGGACTAGCGTGAGCACAGATACGCAGTATTTT
CDR3 protein: CSTGTSVSTDTQYF

V gene: TRBV28
clone size: NA
D gene: NA
J gene: TRBJ2-5
CDR3 DNA: TGTGCCAGCAGTTCCGGGGGAACGGAGACCCAGTACTTC
CDR3 protein: CASSSGGTETQYF

V gene: TRBV29-1
clone size: NA
D gene: TRBD2
J gene: TRBJ2-2
CDR3 DNA: TGCAGCGTTGAAGGAGGGACTAGCCGCACCGGGGAGCTGTTTTTT
CDR3 protein: CSVEGGTSRTGELFF

V gene: TRBV28
clone size: few
D gene: TRBD1
J gene: TRBJ2-7
CDR3 DNA: TGTGCCAGCAGTTTACCGGGACAGGGGAATCGGGAGCAGTACTTC
CDR3 protein: CASSLPGQGNREQYF

V gene: TRBV6-5
clone size: NA
D gene: NA
J gene: TRBJ1-2
CDR3 DNA: TGTGCCAGCAGCTTGACTACCCGCAGGGTTACCTTC
CDR3 protein: CASSLTTRRVTF

V gene: TRBV18
clone size: NA
D gene: NA
J gene: TRBJ1-3
CDR3 DNA: TGTGCCAGCTCACCCAGACCGGTGAACTCTGGAAACACCATATATTTT
CDR3 protein: CASSPRPVNSGNTIYF

V gene: TRBV7-8
clone size: NA
D gene: TRBD1
J gene: TRBJ1-5
CDR3 DNA: TGTGCCAGCAGCTTGGGACAGCGCAATCAGCCCCAGCATTTT
CDR3 protein: CASSLGQRNQPQHF

V gene: TRBV27
clone size: NA
D gene: TRBD1
J gene: TRBJ1-1
CDR3 DNA: TGTGCCAGCACAATGAATAGACAGGGAGTCAACACTGAAGCTTTCTTT
CDR3 protein: CASTMNRQGVNTEAFF

V gene: TRBV29-1
clone size: NA
D gene: TRBD1
J gene: TRBJ2-7
CDR3 DNA: TGCAGCGTTGAAAGGGACAGCTACGAGCAGTACTTC
CDR3 protein: CSVERDSYEQYF

V gene: TRBV6-1
clone size: NA
D gene: TRBD1
J gene: TRBJ1-2
CDR3 DNA: TGTGCCAGCAGTGCGCCGACAGGGGCGGACTATGGCTACACCTTC
CDR3 protein: CASSAPTGADYGYTF

V gene: TRBV5-1
clone size: NA
D gene: TRBD2
J gene: TRBJ2-5
CDR3 DNA: TGCGCCAGCAGCCTCTCTCTCGCCACTAGCGGGGGTCTCCAAGAGACCCAGTACTTC
CDR3 protein: CASSLSLATSGGLQETQYF

V gene: TRBV27
clone size: NA
D gene: NA
J gene: TRBJ1-2
CDR3 DNA: TGTGCCAGCAGGAGGGAAGCTAACTATGGCTACACCTTC
CDR3 protein: CASRREANYGYTF

V gene: TRBV28
clone size: NA
D gene: NA
J gene: TRBJ2-3
CDR3 DNA: TGTGCCAGCAGTTTTATAGGCAGGAACACAGATACGCAGTATTTT
CDR3 protein: CASSFIGRNTDTQYF

V gene: TRBV4-2
clone size: NA
D gene: TRBD1
J gene: TRBJ1-2
CDR3 DNA: TGTGCCAGCAGCCAAGATGGGACAGGCATCTATGGCTACACCTTC
CDR3 protein: CASSQDGTGIYGYTF

V gene: TRBV6-6
clone size: NA
D gene: NA
J gene: TRBJ2-1
CDR3 DNA: TGTGCCAGCACCCCTCGGGATGAGCAGTTCTTC
CDR3 protein: CASTPRDEQFF

V gene: TRBV5-1
clone size: once
D gene: NA
J gene: TRBJ2-1
CDR3 DNA: TGCGCCAGCAGCTTGGACCAGGTCAATGAGCAGTTCTTC
CDR3 protein: CASSLDQVNEQFF

V gene: TRBV19
clone size: NA
D gene: NA
J gene: TRBJ1-1
CDR3 DNA: TGTGCCAGTACCCGGTTCAGCCAGAACACTGAAGCTTTCTTT
CDR3 protein: CASTRFSQNTEAFF

V gene: TRBV28
clone size: NA
D gene: NA
J gene: TRBJ1-5
CDR3 DNA: TGTGCCAGCAGTAAACCCCGTAGAGGACAGCATTTT
CDR3 protein: CASSKPRRGQHF

V gene: TRBV10-3
clone size: NA
D gene: TRBD2
J gene: TRBJ2-5
CDR3 DNA: TGTGCCACAGGGACTACCCAAGAGACCCAGTACTTC
CDR3 protein: CATGTTQETQYF

V gene: TRBV2
clone size: NA
D gene: NA
J gene: TRBJ2-7
CDR3 DNA: TGTGCCAGCAGTCTACAGGGAGCCGAGCAGTACTTC
CDR3 protein: CASSLQGAEQYF

V gene: TRBV6-1
clone size: NA
D gene: NA
J gene: TRBJ2-2
CDR3 DNA: TGTGCCAGCAGTGGAGGGGATTGGGGCCGCACCGGGGAGCTGTTTTTT
CDR3 protein: CASSGGDWGRTGELFF

V gene: TRBV5-1
clone size: NA
D gene: TRBD1
J gene: TRBJ1-3
CDR3 DNA: TGCGCCAGCAGCCTCGGGACAGCTTTCTCTGGAAACACCATATATTTT
CDR3 protein: CASSLGTAFSGNTIYF

V gene: TRBV7-3
clone size: NA
D gene: TRBD1
J gene: TRBJ1-1
CDR3 DNA: TGTGCCAGCAGCTCTGGGACAGGGAAGAAGAACACTGAAGCTTTCTTT
CDR3 protein: CASSSGTGKKNTEAFF

V gene: TRBV6-4
clone size: NA
D gene: NA
J gene: TRBJ2-1
CDR3 DNA: TGTGCCAGCAGTGACGAGGGAGGGGGTGAGCAGTTCTTC
CDR3 protein: CASSDEGGGEQFF

V gene: TRBV30
clone size: NA
D gene: NA
J gene: TRBJ2-2
CDR3 DNA: TGTGCCAGGGGGGCGCAGTCTTTCGGGGAGCTGTTTTTT
CDR3 protein: CARGAQSFGELFF